The 29 T cell receptor beta chains given below trace back to one sample, sequenced in a study of T cells expressing NK-cell markers. Each CDR3 protein gets one entry in TCRdb, which reprocessed the 5' RACE reads and gives no DNA. This table holds about 430,000 distinct CDR3 sequences. Sequenced material: blood T cells: a sorted CD56 or NKG2C T cell subset, CD4+ or CD8+ T cells, or bulk PBMC T cells (not recorded which). The source of these receptors is a woman aged 50 to 60 in good health.

This chain joins TRBV20-1 and TRBJ1-3; the TCRdb call, TRBD1, lacks DNA for checking. The CDR3 has 17 amino acids. The germline V gene has CDR1 DFQATT and CDR2 SNEGSKA (reference sequence). Here the CDR3 reads CSARMIPGRSSGNTIYF.

The J gene is TRBJ2-1, the V gene TRBV11-2; checking the TCRdb D call of TRBD1 is not possible without DNA. Germline loops: CDR1 SGHAT, CDR2 FQNNGV. The CDR3 has 14 residues. The CDR3 spells CASHRQASYNEQFF.

This CDR3 is CASSQTGPYKNIQYF. V and J are TRBV12-3 or TRBV12-4 and TRBJ2-4; TCRdb's D call of TRBD1 is untestable without DNA. CDR3 size: 15 residues.

The chain has TRBV24-1 and TRBJ1-5. Germline values: CDR1 KGHDR, CDR2 SFDVKD. This CDR3 region has 13 residues. This chain's CDR3 is CATSQVGNQPQHF.

CDR3 region: CASSSTGGAQYF. The rearrangement joins TRBV12-3 or TRBV12-4 to TRBJ2-3; TCRdb gives TRBD1 as the D gene, but with no DNA this cannot be confirmed. CDR3 length equals 12 residues.

CDR3 loop: CASSLGQLKNIQYF. The rearrangement links TRBV27 to TRBJ2-4. The CDR3 length is 14 residues. Germline-derived CDR1 and CDR2 are MNHEY and SMNVEV (reference sequence).

The rearrangement links TRBV9 to TRBJ1-1. The germline V gene encodes CDR1 SGDLS and CDR2 YYNGEE. The CDR3 runs 15 residues. CDR3 protein: CASSVFSGEQAEAFF. Variable domain in full (rest from reference TRBV9 and TRBJ1-1): DSGVTQTPKHLITATGQRVTLRCSPRSGDLSVYWYQQSLDQGLQFLIQYYNGEERAKGNILERFSAQQFPDLHSELNLSSLELGDSALYFCASSVFSGEQAEAFFGQGTRLTVV.

The V call is TRBV6-5, the J call TRBJ2-1; the TCRdb call, TRBD2, lacks DNA for checking. CDR3 length: 16 residues. From germline, CDR1 is MNHEY and CDR2 SVGAGI. CDR3: CASSYRRWVGDNEQFF.

This rearrangement joins TRBV7-2 to TRBJ1-4. This CDR3 spans 13 amino acids. Germline CDR1 reads SGHTA; CDR2 reads FQGNSA. The CDR3 spells CASSPIQNEKLFF.

This rearrangement joins TRBV24-1 to TRBJ1-2; there is no DNA to check the TCRdb D call of TRBD1. Germline V lookup: CDR1 KGHDR, CDR2 SFDVKD. CDR3 size: 15 residues. CDR3 residues: CATSDLTGTGDGYTF.

This chain connects TRBV20-1 to TRBJ2-1; TCRdb lists TRBD2, though no DNA is available to test this call. Germline CDR1 DFQATT, CDR2 SNEGSKA (reference sequence). The CDR3 length is 18 residues. The CDR3 here is CSARASASSGRTYNEQFF.

CDR3 residues: CASSDVPIRGNEQFF. This chain links TRBV7-9 with TRBJ2-1; TCRdb outputs TRBD1, but without DNA this stays unchecked. Germline loops: CDR1 SEHNR, CDR2 FQNEAQ (reference sequence). The CDR3 covers 15 residues.

V gene TRBV9 combines with J gene TRBJ1-2. The CDR3 sequence is 15 residues long. The germline gives CDR1 SGDLS, CDR2 YYNGEE. CDR3 protein: CASSADSLDDYGYTF.

J is TRBJ2-1 and V is TRBV24-1; TCRdb's D call of TRBD2 is untestable without DNA. The CDR3 loop spans 18 amino acids. The germline gives CDR1 KGHDR, CDR2 SFDVKD. The CDR3 is CATSDPLGGSTTYNEQFF.

The rearrangement joins TRBV3-1 to TRBJ1-6. This CDR3 has 12 residues. CDR1 LGHDT and CDR2 YNNKEL come from the germline V gene (reference sequence). The CDR3 loop reads CASSQYNSPLHF.

The chain is built from TRBV12-3 or TRBV12-4 and TRBJ2-5; TCRdb picks TRBD1, but there is no DNA to check that call. This CDR3 region has 17 residues. CDR3 residues: CASSLDSWTGIIGTQYF.

The chain carries TRBV6-2 or TRBV6-3 and TRBJ2-5; TCRdb outputs TRBD1, but without DNA this stays unchecked. The CDR3 contains 16 residues. Germline V lookup: CDR1 MNHEY, CDR2 SVGEGT. CDR3 amino acids: CASSLITGGVLETQYF.

The V gene is TRBV20-1, the J gene TRBJ2-5; lacking DNA, the TRBD2 call made by TCRdb goes unchecked. This CDR3 region has 14 residues. CDR1 and CDR2 (germline): DFQATT, SNEGSKA (reference sequence). This CDR3 reads CSAEGAPQGETQYF.

This chain joins TRBV12-3 or TRBV12-4 and TRBJ1-2; TCRdb returns TRBD1, unconfirmable since there is no DNA. The CDR3 is made up of 13 amino acids. The CDR3 protein is CASTLGGRRGYTF.

This rearrangement joins TRBV7-9 to TRBJ2-7; TCRdb's D call, TRBD2, is unchecked because there is no DNA. Germline lookup yields CDR1 SEHNR and CDR2 FQNEAQ (reference sequence). The CDR3 runs to 16 residues. CDR3 region: CASSSGSSGSSYEQYF. Drawing the rest from reference TRBV7-9 and TRBJ2-7, the complete variable domain is DTGVSQNPRHKITKRGQNVTFRCDPISEHNRLYWYRQTLGQGPEFLTYFQNEAQLEKSRLLSDRFSAERPKGSFSTLEIQRTEQGDSAMYLCASSSGSSGSSYEQYFGPGTRLTVT.

The chain is built from TRBV5-1 and TRBJ2-7. The CDR3 contains 14 residues. Germline V gene sequence: CDR1 SGHRS, CDR2 YFSETQ. The CDR3 region is CASSLGPTQGEQYF.

The V and J genes are TRBV30 and TRBJ1-3. The CDR3 contains 15 residues. Germline assignment: CDR1 GTSNPN and CDR2 SVGIG (reference sequence). CDR3 sequence: CAWSVQQQLGNTIYF.

The rearrangement links TRBV5-1 to TRBJ2-7; TCRdb returns TRBD2, unconfirmable since there is no DNA. The CDR3 has 13 residues. Germline values: CDR1 SGHRS, CDR2 YFSETQ. CDR3 in amino acids: CASSTVPSYEQYF.

The V and J genes are TRBV4-2 and TRBJ1-4; TCRdb returns TRBD1, unconfirmable since there is no DNA. CDR1 LGHNA and CDR2 YNFKEQ come from the germline V gene. This CDR3 has 16 amino acids. The CDR3 here is CASSQDPGQGAQKLFF.

This chain joins TRBV28 and TRBJ2-2; TCRdb's D call, TRBD1, is unchecked because there is no DNA. The CDR3 is made up of 16 amino acids. Germline V gene sequence: CDR1 MDHEN, CDR2 SYDVKM. CDR3: CASSFALGRNTGELFF.

This chain uses TRBV7-9 with TRBJ2-6; TCRdb designates TRBD2, a call that cannot be tested without DNA. The length of the CDR3 is 18 residues. Germline-derived CDR1 and CDR2 are SEHNR and FQNEAQ (reference sequence). This CDR3 is CASSLRAGSGSGANVLTF.

The rearrangement links TRBV6-5 to TRBJ2-3. From germline, CDR1 is MNHEY and CDR2 SVGAGI. This CDR3 comprises 12 residues. CDR3 protein: CASRPTTDTQYF.

The chain links TRBV24-1 to TRBJ2-7. The germline gives CDR1 KGHDR, CDR2 SFDVKD. This CDR3 comprises 15 residues. Here the CDR3 reads CATSDPHQSSYEQYF.

This chain joins TRBV5-1 and TRBJ2-4; TCRdb gives TRBD1 as the D gene, but with no DNA this cannot be confirmed. CDR1 SGHRS and CDR2 YFSETQ come from the germline V gene. This CDR3 has 15 amino acids. This CDR3 is CASSQTDGAKNIQYF. Filled out from reference TRBV5-1 and TRBJ2-4, the complete variable domain reads KAGVTQTPRYLIKTRGQQVTLSCSPISGHRSVSWYQQTPGQGLQFLFEYFSETQRNKGNFPGRFSGRQFSNSRSEMNVSTLELGDSALYLCASSQTDGAKNIQYFGAGTRLSVL.